This TCR beta chain stems from a study of T cell responses to AZD1222 COVID-19 vaccine. Findings of the study overall: Rises in breadth and depth of Spike-specific TCRs came after two AZD1222 doses.

Deletions cut 0 bases from V and 5 bases from J, with 8 bases between. From germline, CDR1 is SGHRS and CDR2 YFSETQ. The CDR3 has 13 amino acids. Sequencing was performed with immunoSEQ multiplex PCR; in TCRdb, only in-frame clones are kept and a portion is missing. The table lists some 69,000 clones, 85% of them singletons. With respect to this clone: What it recognizes is unknown.

The TCR originated in an adult in good health. V is TRBV5-1 and J is TRBJ1-1, with D tentatively TRBD1 (5 bases). Sample: peripheral blood, taken on day 0 of AZD1222 vaccination. The CDR3 is CASSLAGPTEAFF. The CDR3 DNA reads TGCGCCAGCAGCTTGGCAGGGCCAACTGAAGCTTTCTTT.